The 8 T cell receptor beta chains below all came from one sample that was sequenced in a study of T-cell reconstitution after alpha-beta-depleted transplantation in children. Molecular barcoding with unique molecular identifiers was used for the TCRbeta library. MiXCR, applied by TCRdb to the PCR reads, yields one record per CDR3 protein. The sample carries about 610,000 distinct CDR3 sequences, roughly a tenth recorded once. The sample was PBMCs from the stem cell graft donor, taken from the stem cell graft. The receptors come from a human donor who donated a stem cell graft to a child with acute myeloid leukemia.

This clonotype was seen repeatedly, ten times or more. This rearrangement joins TRBV5-1 to TRBJ2-1, with unresolved D. This CDR3 is built from 13 residues. V was pared by 2 bases and J by 5 bases, with 8 bases between. The germline gives CDR1 SGHRS, CDR2 YFSETQ. In DNA, the CDR3 is TGCGCCAGCAGCTTCTGGGTGGACAATGAGCAGTTCTTC. Translation: CASSFWVDNEQFF.

This clonotype was detected a few times. The CDR3 nucleotides read TGCAGTGCTAGAGCGGACCTCGAGCAGTACTTC. Encoded protein: CSARADLEQYF. This rearrangement joins TRBV20-1 to TRBJ2-7, with D hard to call. The CDR3 sequence is 11 residues long. The V gene's germline CDR1 is DFQATT and CDR2 SNEGSKA (reference sequence). V shed 1 base and J shed 6 bases, with 7 bases lying between them.

The sample holds many counts of this clonotype. The V gene is TRBV10-3, the J gene TRBJ2-7, with unresolved D. The CDR3 has 12 residues. V was shortened by 2 bases and J by 5 bases, with 7 bases between the two germline ends. Per the germline V gene, CDR1 is ENHRY and CDR2 is SYGVKD. The CDR3 is CAISEPQNEQYF. The DNA for the CDR3 is TGTGCCATCAGTGAGCCACAGAACGAGCAGTACTTC.

Details on this clonotype: The CDR3 end shows no conserved phenylalanine or tryptophan, and so a read error is likely. This chain connects TRBV27 to TRBJ2-1; D is uncertain. The V gene lost 6 bases and the J gene lost 4 bases, with 4 bases spanning the gap. From germline, CDR1 is MNHEY and CDR2 SMNVEV (reference sequence). This CDR3 region has 11 residues. As DNA, the CDR3 is TGTGCCAGCAGGCAGTACAATGAGCAGTTCTGC. Translating it yields CASRQYNEQFC.

This clonotype was detected only a few times. The chain's CDR3 is CASSPEQRYEQYF. The DNA of the CDR3 is TGCGCCAGCAGCCCCGAGCAGCGCTACGAGCAGTACTTC. This rearrangement joins TRBV5-1 to TRBJ2-7; D is unresolved. Germline V CDR1 and CDR2: SGHRS, YFSETQ. The CDR3 consists of 13 residues. V dropped 4 bases and J dropped 3 bases, with 11 bases sitting between them.

The rearrangement joins TRBV10-3 to TRBJ2-1, with 7 bases fitting TRBD1. CDR3 length: 13 residues. The J segment lost 4 bases and the V segment lost 6 bases, leaving 3 bases of the junction unmatched. Looked up from germline, CDR1 is ENHRY and CDR2 is SYGVKD. CDR3 residues: CAIREDRYNEQFF. DNA for the CDR3: TGTGCCATCAGAGAGGACAGGTACAATGAGCAGTTCTTC.

In its sample, this clonotype was seen a few times. The gene calls are TRBV20-1 and TRBJ2-7; D is unclear. Per germline, CDR1 DFQATT and CDR2 SNEGSKA (reference sequence). Trimming took 2 bases from V and 0 from J, leaving 14 bases between them. This CDR3 has 15 residues. CDR3 region: CSARPPVLSSYEQYF. The CDR3 DNA reads as TGCAGTGCTAGACCGCCCGTCCTAAGCTCCTACGAGCAGTACTTC.

J is TRBJ2-7 and V is TRBV5-1; a weak D match, TRBD2 (5 bases). V lost 4 bases, J lost 5 bases, and 22 bases lay in between. The CDR3 is 16 residues long. Germline V CDR1 and CDR2: SGHRS, YFSETQ. The CDR3 region has the DNA TGCGCCAGCAGCCCGCCTTGGACGGGAACTGTCAACGAGCAGTACTTC. Its translation: CASSPPWTGTVNEQYF.